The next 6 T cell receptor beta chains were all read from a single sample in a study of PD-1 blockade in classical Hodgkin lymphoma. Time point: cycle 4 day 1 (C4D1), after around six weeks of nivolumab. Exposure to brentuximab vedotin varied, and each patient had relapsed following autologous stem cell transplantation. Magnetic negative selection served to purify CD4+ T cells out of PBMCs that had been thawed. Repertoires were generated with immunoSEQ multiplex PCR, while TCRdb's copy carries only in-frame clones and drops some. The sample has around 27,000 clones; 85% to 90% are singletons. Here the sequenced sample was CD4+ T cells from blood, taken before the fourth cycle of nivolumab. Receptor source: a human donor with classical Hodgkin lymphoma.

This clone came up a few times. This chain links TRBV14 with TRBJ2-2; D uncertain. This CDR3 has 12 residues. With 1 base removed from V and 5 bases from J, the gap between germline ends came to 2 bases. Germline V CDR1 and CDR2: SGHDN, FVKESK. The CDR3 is CASSQVTGELFF. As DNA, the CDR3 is TGTGCCAGCAGCCAAGTGACCGGGGAGCTGTTTTTT.

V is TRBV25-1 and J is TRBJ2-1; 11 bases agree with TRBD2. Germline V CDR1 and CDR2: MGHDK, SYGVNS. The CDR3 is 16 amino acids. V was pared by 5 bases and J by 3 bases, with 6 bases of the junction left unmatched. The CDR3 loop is CASSPTSGEHYNEQFF. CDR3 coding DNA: TGTGCCAGCAGTCCGACTAGCGGGGAGCACTACAATGAGCAGTTCTTC.

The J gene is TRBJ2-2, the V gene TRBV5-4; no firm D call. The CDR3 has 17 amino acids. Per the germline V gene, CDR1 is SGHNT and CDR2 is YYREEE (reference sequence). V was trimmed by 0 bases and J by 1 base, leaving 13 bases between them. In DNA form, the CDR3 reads TGTGCCAGCAGCTTGGCCGTCCGACAAGTGAACACCGGGGAGCTGTTTTTT. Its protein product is CASSLAVRQVNTGELFF.

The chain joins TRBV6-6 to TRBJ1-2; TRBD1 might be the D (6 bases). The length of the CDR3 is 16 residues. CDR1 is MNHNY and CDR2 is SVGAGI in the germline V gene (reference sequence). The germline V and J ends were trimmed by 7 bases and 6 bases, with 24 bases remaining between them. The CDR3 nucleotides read TGTGCCAGCACCCCACGAGCCGGGGGGGGCTTTAATGGCTACACCTTC. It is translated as CASTPRAGGGFNGYTF.

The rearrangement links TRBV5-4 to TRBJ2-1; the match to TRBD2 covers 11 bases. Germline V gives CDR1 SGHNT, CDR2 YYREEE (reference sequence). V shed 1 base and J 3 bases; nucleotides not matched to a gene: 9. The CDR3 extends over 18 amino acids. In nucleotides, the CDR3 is TGTGCCAGCAGCTTGTCTACTAGCGGGAGCCCGATCTACAATGAGCAGTTCTTC. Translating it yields CASSLSTSGSPIYNEQFF. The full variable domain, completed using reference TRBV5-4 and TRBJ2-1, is ETGVTQSPTHLIKTRGQQVTLRCSSQSGHNTVSWYQQALGQGPQFIFQYYREEENGRGNFPPRFSGLQFPNYSSELNVNALELDDSALYLCASSLSTSGSPIYNEQFFGPGTRLTVL.

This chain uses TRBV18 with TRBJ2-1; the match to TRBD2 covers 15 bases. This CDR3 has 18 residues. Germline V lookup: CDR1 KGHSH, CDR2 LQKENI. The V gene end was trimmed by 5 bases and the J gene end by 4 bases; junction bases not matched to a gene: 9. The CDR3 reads CASSRRTSGRANYNEQFF. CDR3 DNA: TGTGCCAGCTCAAGAAGGACTAGCGGGAGGGCCAATTACAATGAGCAGTTCTTC.